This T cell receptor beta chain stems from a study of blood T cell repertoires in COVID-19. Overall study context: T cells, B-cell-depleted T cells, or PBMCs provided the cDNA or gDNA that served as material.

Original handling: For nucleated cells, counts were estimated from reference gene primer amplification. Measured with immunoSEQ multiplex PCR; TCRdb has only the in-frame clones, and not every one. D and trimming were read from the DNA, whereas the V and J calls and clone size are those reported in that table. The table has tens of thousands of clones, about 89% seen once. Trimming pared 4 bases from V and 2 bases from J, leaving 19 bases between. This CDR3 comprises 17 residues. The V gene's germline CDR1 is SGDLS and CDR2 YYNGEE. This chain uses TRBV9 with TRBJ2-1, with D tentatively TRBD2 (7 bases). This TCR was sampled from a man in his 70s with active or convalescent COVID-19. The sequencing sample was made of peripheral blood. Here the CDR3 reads CASSPRGGGAPYNEQFF. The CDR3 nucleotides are TGTGCCAGCAGCCCCCGAGGGGGAGGGGCCCCCTACAATGAGCAGTTCTTC.